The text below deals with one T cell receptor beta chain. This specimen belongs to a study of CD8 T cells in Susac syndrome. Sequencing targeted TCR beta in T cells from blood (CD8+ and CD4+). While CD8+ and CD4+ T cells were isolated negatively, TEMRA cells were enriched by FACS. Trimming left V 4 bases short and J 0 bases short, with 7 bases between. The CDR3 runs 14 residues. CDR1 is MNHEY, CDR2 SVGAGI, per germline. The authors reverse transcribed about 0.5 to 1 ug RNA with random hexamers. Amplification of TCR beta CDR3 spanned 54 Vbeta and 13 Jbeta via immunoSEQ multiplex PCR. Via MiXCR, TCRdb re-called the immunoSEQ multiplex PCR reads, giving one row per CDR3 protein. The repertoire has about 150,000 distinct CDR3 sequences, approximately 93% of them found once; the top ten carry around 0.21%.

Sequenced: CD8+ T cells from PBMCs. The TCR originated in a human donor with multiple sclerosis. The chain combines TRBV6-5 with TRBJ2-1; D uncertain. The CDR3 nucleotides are TGTGCCAGCAGTTCCGAAAGCTCCTACAATGAGCAGTTCTTC. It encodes CASSSESSYNEQFF.